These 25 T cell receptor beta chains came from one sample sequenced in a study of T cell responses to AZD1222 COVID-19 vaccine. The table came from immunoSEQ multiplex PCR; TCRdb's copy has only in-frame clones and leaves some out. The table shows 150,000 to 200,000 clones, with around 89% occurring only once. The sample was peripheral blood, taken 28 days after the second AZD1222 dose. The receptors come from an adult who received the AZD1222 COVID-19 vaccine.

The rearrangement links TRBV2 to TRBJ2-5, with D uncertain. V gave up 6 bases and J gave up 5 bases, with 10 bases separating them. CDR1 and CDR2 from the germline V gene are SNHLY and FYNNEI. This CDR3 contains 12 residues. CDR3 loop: CASRERSETQYF. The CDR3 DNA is TGTGCCAGCAGGGAGAGGTCGGAGACCCAGTACTTC.

This CDR3 is CASSHRSIGETQYF. CDR3 DNA: TGTGCCAGCAGCCACCGGTCCATAGGTGAGACCCAGTACTTC. The gene calls are TRBV7-9 and TRBJ2-5; D ambiguous. This CDR3 has 14 residues. Germline lookup yields CDR1 SEHNR and CDR2 FQNEAQ (reference sequence). V was cut by 5 bases and J by 5 bases, with 15 bases left in between.

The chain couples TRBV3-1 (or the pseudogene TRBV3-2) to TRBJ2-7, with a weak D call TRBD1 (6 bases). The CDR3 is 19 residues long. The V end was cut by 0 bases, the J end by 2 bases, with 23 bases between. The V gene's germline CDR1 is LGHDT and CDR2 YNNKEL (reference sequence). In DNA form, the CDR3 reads TGTGCCAGCAGCCAAGAAGCCCATCGGAGGACAGATGATCCCTACGAGCAGTACTTC. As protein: CASSQEAHRRTDDPYEQYF.

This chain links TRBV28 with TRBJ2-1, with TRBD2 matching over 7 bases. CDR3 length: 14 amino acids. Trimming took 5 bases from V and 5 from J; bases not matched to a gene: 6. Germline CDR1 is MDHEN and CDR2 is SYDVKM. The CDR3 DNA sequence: TGTGCCAGCAGTCTTCTAGCGGAGAACAATGAGCAGTTCTTC. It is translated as CASSLLAENNEQFF.

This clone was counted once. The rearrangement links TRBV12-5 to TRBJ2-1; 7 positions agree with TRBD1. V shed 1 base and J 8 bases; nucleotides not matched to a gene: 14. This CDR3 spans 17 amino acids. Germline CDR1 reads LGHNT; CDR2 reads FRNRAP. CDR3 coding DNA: TGTGCTAGTGGTTTGGGGGGCCGGGACAGCACTAGGGATGAGCAGTTCTTC. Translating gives CASGLGGRDSTRDEQFF.

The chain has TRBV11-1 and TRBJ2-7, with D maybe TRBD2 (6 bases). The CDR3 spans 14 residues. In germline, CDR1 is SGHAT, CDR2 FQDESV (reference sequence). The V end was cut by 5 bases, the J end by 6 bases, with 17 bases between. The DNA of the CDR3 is TGTGCCAGCAGCAAAAGGCTCGGGGGAGGCGAGCAGTACTTC. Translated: CASSKRLGGGEQYF.

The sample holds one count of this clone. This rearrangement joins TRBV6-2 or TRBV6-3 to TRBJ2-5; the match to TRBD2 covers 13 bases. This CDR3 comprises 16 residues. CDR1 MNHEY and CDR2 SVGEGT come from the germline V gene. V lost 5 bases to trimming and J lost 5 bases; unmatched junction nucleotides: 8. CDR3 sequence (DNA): TGTGCCAGCAGTGTTACTAGCGGGAGGGCCGAGGAGACCCAGTACTTC. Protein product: CASSVTSGRAEETQYF.

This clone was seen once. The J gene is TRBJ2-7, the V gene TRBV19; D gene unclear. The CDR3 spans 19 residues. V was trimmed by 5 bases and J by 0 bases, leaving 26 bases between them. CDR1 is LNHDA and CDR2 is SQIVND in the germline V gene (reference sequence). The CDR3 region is CASSRWVDPPIGVSYEQYF. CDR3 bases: TGTGCCAGTAGTCGCTGGGTCGACCCTCCGATTGGTGTCTCCTACGAGCAGTACTTC.

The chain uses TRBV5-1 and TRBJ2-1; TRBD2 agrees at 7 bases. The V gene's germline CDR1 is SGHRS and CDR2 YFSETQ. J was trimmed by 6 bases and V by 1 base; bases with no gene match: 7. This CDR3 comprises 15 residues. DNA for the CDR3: TGCGCCAGCAGCTTGACGGGCGGGAGTCGCAATGAGCAGTTCTTC. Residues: CASSLTGGSRNEQFF.

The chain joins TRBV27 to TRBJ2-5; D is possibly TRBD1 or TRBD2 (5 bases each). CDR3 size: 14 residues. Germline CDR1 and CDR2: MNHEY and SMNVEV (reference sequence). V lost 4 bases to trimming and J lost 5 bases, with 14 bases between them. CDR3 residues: CASSWDQRFETQYF. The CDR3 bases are TGTGCCAGCAGTTGGGACCAGCGGTTTGAGACCCAGTACTTC.

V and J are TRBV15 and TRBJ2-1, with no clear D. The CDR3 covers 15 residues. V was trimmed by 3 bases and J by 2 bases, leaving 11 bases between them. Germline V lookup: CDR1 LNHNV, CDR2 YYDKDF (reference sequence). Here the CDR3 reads CATSRDREAYNEQFF. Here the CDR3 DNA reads TGTGCCACCAGCAGGGACCGTGAGGCCTACAATGAGCAGTTCTTC.

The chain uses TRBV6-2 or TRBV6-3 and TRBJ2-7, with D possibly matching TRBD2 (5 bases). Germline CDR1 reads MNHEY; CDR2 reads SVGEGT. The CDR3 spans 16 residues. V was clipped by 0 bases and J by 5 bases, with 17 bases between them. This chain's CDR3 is CASSYSSGTPPHEQYF. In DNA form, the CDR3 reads TGTGCCAGCAGTTACTCTTCGGGAACCCCCCCCCACGAGCAGTACTTC.

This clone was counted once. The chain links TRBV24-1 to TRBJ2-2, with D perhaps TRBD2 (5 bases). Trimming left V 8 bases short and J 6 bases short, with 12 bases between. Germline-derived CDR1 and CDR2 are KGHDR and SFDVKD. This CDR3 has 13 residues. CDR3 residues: CATTPGLAGELFF. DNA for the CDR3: TGTGCCACCACCCCGGGGTTAGCCGGGGAGCTGTTTTTT.

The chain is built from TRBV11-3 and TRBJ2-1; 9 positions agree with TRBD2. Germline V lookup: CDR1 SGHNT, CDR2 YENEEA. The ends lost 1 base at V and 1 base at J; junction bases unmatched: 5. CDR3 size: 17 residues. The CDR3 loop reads CASSLGVSGRSYNEQFF. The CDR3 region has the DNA TGTGCCAGCAGCTTAGGTGTTAGCGGGAGATCCTACAATGAGCAGTTCTTC.

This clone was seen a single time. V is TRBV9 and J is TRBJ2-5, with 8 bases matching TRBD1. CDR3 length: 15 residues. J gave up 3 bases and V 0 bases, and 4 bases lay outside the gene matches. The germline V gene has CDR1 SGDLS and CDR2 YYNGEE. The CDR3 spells CASSVDRTGKETQYF. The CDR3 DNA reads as TGTGCCAGCAGCGTAGATAGGACAGGGAAAGAGACCCAGTACTTC.

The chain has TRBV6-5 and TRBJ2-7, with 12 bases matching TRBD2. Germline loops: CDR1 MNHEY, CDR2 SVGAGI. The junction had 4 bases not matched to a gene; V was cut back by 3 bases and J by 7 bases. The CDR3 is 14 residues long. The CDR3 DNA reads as TGTGCCAGCAGTTATCTAGCGGGAGGGGAGGAGCAGTACTTC. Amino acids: CASSYLAGGEEQYF.

The CDR3 region has the DNA TGTGCCAGCAATGGGGACAGTAGCAATCAGCCCCAGCATTTT. Its translation is CASNGDSSNQPQHF. V is TRBV28 and J is TRBJ1-5, with 7 nucleotides matching TRBD1. V gave up 7 bases and J gave up 0 bases; unmatched junction bases: 3. Germline V gives CDR1 MDHEN, CDR2 SYDVKM. The CDR3 has 14 amino acids. The full variable domain, its missing parts supplied by reference TRBV28 and TRBJ1-5, is DVKVTQSSRYLVKRTGEKVFLECVQDMDHENMFWYRQDPGLGLRLIYFSYDVKMKEKGDIPEGYSVSREKKERFSLILESASTNQTSMYLCASNGDSSNQPQHFGDGTRLSIL.

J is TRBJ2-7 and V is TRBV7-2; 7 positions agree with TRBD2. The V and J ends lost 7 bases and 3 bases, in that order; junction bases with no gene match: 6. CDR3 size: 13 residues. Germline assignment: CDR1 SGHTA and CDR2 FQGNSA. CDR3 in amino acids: CASKAGGFYEQYF. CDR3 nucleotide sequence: TGTGCCAGCAAGGCCGGGGGGTTCTACGAGCAGTACTTC.

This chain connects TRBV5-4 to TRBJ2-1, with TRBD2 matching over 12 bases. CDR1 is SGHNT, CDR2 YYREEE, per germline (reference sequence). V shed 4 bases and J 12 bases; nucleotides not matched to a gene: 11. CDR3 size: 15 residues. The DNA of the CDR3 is TGTGCCAGCAGCAGACGGACTAGCGGGGATGAAGGGCAGTTCTTC. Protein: CASSRRTSGDEGQFF. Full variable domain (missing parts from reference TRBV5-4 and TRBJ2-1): ETGVTQSPTHLIKTRGQQVTLRCSSQSGHNTVSWYQQALGQGPQFIFQYYREEENGRGNFPPRFSGLQFPNYSSELNVNALELDDSALYLCASSRRTSGDEGQFFGPGTRLTVL.

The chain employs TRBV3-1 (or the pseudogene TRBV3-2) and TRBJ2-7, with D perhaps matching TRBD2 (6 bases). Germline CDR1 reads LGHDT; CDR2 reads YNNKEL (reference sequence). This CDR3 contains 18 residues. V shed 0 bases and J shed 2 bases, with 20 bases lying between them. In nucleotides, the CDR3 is TGTGCCAGCAGCCAAGACGGTAGCGGTTTCGGAGGAACCTACGAGCAGTACTTC. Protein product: CASSQDGSGFGGTYEQYF.

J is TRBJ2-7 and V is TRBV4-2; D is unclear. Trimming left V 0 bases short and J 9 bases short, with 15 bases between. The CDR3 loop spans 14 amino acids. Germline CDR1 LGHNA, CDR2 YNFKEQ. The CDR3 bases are TGTGCCAGCAGCCAAGATATCCCGAGCCCAAGGCAGTACTTC. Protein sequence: CASSQDIPSPRQYF.

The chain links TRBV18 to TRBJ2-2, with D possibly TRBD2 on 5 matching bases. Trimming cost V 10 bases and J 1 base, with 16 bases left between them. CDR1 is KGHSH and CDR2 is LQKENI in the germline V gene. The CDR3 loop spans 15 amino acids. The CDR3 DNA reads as TGTGCCACCCCCCTTACGGGAATGAACACCGGGGAGCTGTTTTTT. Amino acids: CATPLTGMNTGELFF.

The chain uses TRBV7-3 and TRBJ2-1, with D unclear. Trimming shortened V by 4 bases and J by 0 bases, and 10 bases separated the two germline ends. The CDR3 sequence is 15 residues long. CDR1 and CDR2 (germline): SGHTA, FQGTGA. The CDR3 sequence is CASSSPGGSYNEQFF. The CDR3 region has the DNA TGTGCCAGCAGCTCCCCGGGCGGCTCCTACAATGAGCAGTTCTTC. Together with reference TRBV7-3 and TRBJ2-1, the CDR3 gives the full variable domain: GAGVSQTPSNKVTEKGKYVELRCDPISGHTALYWYRQSLGQGPEFLIYFQGTGAADDSGLPNDRFFAVRPEGSVSTLKIQRTERGDSAVYLCASSSPGGSYNEQFFGPGTRLTVL.

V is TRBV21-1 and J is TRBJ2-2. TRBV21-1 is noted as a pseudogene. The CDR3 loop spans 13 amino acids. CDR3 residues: CASSKGGTGELFF. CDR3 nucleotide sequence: TGTGCCAGCAGCAAAGGTGGTACCGGGGAGCTGTTTTTT.

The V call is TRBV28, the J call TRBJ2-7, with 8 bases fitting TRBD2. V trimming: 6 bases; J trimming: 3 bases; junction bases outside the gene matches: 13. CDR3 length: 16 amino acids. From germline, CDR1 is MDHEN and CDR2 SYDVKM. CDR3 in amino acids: CASRDPMSGSLYEQYF. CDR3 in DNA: TGTGCCAGCAGGGACCCGATGAGCGGGAGTCTCTACGAGCAGTACTTC.